This TCR beta chain was profiled in a study of T-cell memory formation after mild COVID-19. Overall study: Largely, TCR clusters stayed within a single donor.

This clonotype was detected ten times or more. The antigen remains undetermined. V gave up 6 bases and J gave up 0 bases, with 9 bases separating them. CDR3 size: 13 residues. Germline assignment: CDR1 LGHNA and CDR2 YSLEER. TCRdb redid the calling of the 5' RACE reads with MiXCR, one entry per CDR3 protein. The sample lists over 120,000 distinct CDR3 sequences, 6% to 6.5% occurring once. Overall study results and limits: Chiefly within CM and EM were the contracting CD4+ clones; CD8+ ones were within EMRA. A subset of responding clones appeared in pre-infection memory, suggesting cross-reactive memory joined. Clones that shrank (day 15 to 85) were balanced CD4/CD8, whereas later expanders leaned CD4+.

The V gene is TRBV4-3, the J gene TRBJ2-7; no firm D call. The receptor was isolated from an adult woman who had mild COVID-19 (a few samples of this study predate the infection). Cell type and time point are not known. Material: PBMCs or a T cell subset sorted from them (not recorded which). Here the CDR3 DNA reads TGCGCCAGCAGTATCCTAGTCTCCTACGAGCAGTACTTC. The encoded protein is CASSILVSYEQYF.